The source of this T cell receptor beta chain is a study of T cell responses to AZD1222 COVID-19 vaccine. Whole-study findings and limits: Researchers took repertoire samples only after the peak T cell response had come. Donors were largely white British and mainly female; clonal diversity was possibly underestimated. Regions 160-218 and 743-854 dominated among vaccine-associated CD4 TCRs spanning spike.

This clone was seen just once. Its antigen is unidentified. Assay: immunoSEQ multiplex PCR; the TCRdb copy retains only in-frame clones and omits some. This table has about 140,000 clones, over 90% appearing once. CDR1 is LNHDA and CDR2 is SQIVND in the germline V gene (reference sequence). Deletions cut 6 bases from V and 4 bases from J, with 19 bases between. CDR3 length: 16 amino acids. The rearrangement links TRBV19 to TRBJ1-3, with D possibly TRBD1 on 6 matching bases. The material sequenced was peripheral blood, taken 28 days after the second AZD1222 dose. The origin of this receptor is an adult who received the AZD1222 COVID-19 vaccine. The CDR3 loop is CASSLRTGTKGNTIYF. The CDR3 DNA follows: TGTGCCAGTAGCCTCCGAACAGGGACGAAAGGAAACACCATATATTTT.